This TCR beta chain was identified in a study of cytomegalovirus exposure and HLA in healthy donors. This CDR3 comprises 14 residues. Trimming pared 0 bases from V and 7 bases from J, leaving 12 bases between. The germline V gene encodes CDR1 KGHSH and CDR2 LQKENI. Vbeta (60) and Jbeta (13) primers were used in the PCR. Using immunoSEQ multiplex PCR, the repertoire was profiled, and TCRdb retains in-frame clones only, with some absent. This sample has around 91,000 clones; 60% to 75% occur once, and the top ten carry approximately 3%. The V gene is TRBV18, the J gene TRBJ1-1; D remains unclear. The clonotype comes from a man aged 55 to 70 in good health and CMV-seronegative. Sequenced input: PBMCs. CDR3 nucleotides: TGTGCCAGCTCACCACCGTGGGGAGGGAATGAAGCTTTCTTT. It yields the protein CASSPPWGGNEAFF.